The present T cell receptor beta chain was sequenced within a study of blood T cell repertoires in COVID-19. Study-level information: Samples representing acute and convalescent COVID-19 were sourced from the United States, Italy and Spain. Nucleic acid was either cDNA or gDNA, and it came from T cells, B-cell-depleted T cells, or PBMCs.

Per the study methods: Amplified reference gene primers provided the basis for estimating nucleated cell counts. The table came from immunoSEQ multiplex PCR; TCRdb's copy has only in-frame clones and leaves some out. The V and J calls and clone size were taken over from that table, and D and trimming were inferred from the DNA. Seen here are tens of thousands of clones, approximately 89% observed once, and the top ten hold roughly 2%. Deletions cut 1 base from V and 3 bases from J, with 14 bases between. CDR1 is SGHRS and CDR2 is YFSETQ in the germline V gene. The CDR3 is 15 amino acids. The chain uses TRBV5-1 and TRBJ2-7; no reliable D call. This TCR was sampled from a man in his fifties with acute or convalescent COVID-19. The sample was peripheral blood. CDR3 coding DNA: TGCGCCAGCAGCTTGTTGCGCGAGAAGAGCTACGAGCAGTACTTC. Encoded protein: CASSLLREKSYEQYF.